These T cell receptor beta chains were read from a single sample in a study of blood T cell repertoires in COVID-19. The data were produced by immunoSEQ multiplex PCR, yet TCRdb's version contains in-frame clones alone and is incomplete. The sample includes 270,000 or so clones, over 75% of them seen just once. Input material: peripheral blood. The receptors were sampled from a human donor in a cohort sampled during active COVID-19. The conserved cysteine and the conserved F or W are not part of the CDR3 here.

J,V,CDR3
TRBJ1-2,TRBV18,ASSPTGPSYGYT
TRBJ2-6,TRBV19,ASSKKKTELIRGANVLT
TRBJ1-1,TRBV5-1,ASRPPTPTPEAF
TRBJ2-7,TRBV18,ASSPLASGMYEQY
TRBJ1-4,TRBV19,ASSTLRDRGGKLF
TRBJ2-5,TRBV2,ASPGGTPMTGETQY
TRBJ1-4,TRBV4-3,ASSQQVTNEKLF
TRBJ1-1,TRBV12-3/TRBV12-4,ASGRGEVTEAF
TRBJ2-7,TRBV28,ASTHRGLYEQY
TRBJ2-2,TRBV7-2,ASRASYSGKGTGELF
TRBJ2-7,TRBV10-3,AITAAGQGTYEQY
TRBJ2-5,TRBV7-8,ASSLGPSTQETQY
TRBJ2-3,TRBV24-1,ATSGGGPGSTDTQY
TRBJ2-3,TRBV19,ASKMGRGPLDTQY
TRBJ2-1,TRBV2,ASSETAGGPRNEQF
TRBJ1-5,TRBV7-9,ASSTGVINQPQH